Listed below are T cell receptor beta chains from one sample, sequenced in a study of identical twins. In TCRdb, the 5' RACE reads were re-called with MiXCR into one record per CDR3 protein. The data contain 1,800,000 or so distinct CDR3 sequences, around 29% of them singletons. Specimen: cord blood. Receptor source: a newborn girl in good health. The CDR3 runs from the conserved cysteine through the conserved F or W. D genes are given only for firm matches. For some rows the clone size is stated as once, few or many, or as a class when expanded; others skip it.

TRBV2,.,TRBJ1-1,.,CASLWRVGGTEAFF,TGTGCCAGCCTGTGGAGGGTCGGGGGCACTGAAGCTTTCTTT
TRBV28,.,TRBJ1-6,once,CASSTGTYSPLHF,TGTGCCAGCAGTACAGGGACCTATTCACCCCTCCACTTT
TRBV27,.,TRBJ1-2,.,CASSLLGRGDGYTF,TGTGCCAGCAGTTTGTTGGGCCGGGGAGATGGCTACACCTTC
TRBV12-5,.,TRBJ2-1,.,CASGLGHQETQFF,TGTGCTAGTGGTTTGGGACACCAAGAGACCCAGTTCTTC
TRBV4-1,.,TRBJ1-2,few,CASSQEGHPAYGYTF,TGCGCCAGCAGCCAAGAAGGTCACCCGGCCTATGGCTACACCTTC
TRBV4-1,TRBD1,TRBJ1-2,few,CASRPTGRNYGYTF,TGCGCCAGCAGACCGACAGGGCGTAACTATGGCTACACCTTC
TRBV29-1,TRBD2,TRBJ2-1,.,CSVTGTSGVGNEQFF,TGCAGCGTTACCGGGACTAGCGGCGTTGGGAATGAGCAGTTCTTC
TRBV2,TRBD2,TRBJ2-3,few,CASRAGVGDTQYF,TGTGCCAGCCGGGCGGGAGTCGGAGATACGCAGTATTTT
TRBV20-1,.,TRBJ1-1,.,CSGSEGLNTEAFF,TGCAGTGGGTCTGAGGGGCTAAACACTGAAGCTTTCTTT
TRBV20-1,.,TRBJ2-1,many,CSASSGNEQFF,TGCAGTGCTTCCAGTGGGAATGAGCAGTTCTTC
TRBV4-2,.,TRBJ2-4,few,CASSQARRGSGRTNIQYF,TGTGCCAGCAGCCAAGCCCGCAGGGGGAGCGGGAGAACAAACATTCAGTACTTC
TRBV4-2,.,TRBJ1-5,few,CASSQDKFVVLGAAGAYSNQPQHF,TGTGCCAGCAGCCAAGATAAGTTCGTCGTTCTTGGGGCCGCGGGGGCTTATAGCAATCAGCCCCAGCATTTT
TRBV20-1,.,TRBJ2-1,many,CSARDPMADEQFF,TGCAGTGCTAGAGACCCAATGGCCGATGAGCAGTTCTTC
TRBV4-2,.,TRBJ1-1,.,CASSPEPGSKDTEAFF,TGTGCCAGCAGCCCCGAGCCAGGGTCCAAGGACACTGAAGCTTTCTTT
TRBV7-2,.,TRBJ2-7,.,CASSSFPYEQYF,TGTGCCAGCAGCTCTTTCCCCTACGAGCAGTACTTC
TRBV14,TRBD1,TRBJ2-7,.,CASSHGGQQTGEQYF,TGTGCCAGCAGCCATGGGGGACAGCAGACTGGCGAGCAGTACTTC
TRBV5-1,.,TRBJ2-1,.,CASSLAGQAYNEQFF,TGCGCCAGCAGCTTGGCAGGGCAGGCGTACAATGAGCAGTTCTTC
TRBV29-1,TRBD2,TRBJ2-7,many,CSVEGSQRGNSYEQYF,TGCAGCGTTGAAGGGTCGCAGCGGGGAAACTCCTACGAGCAGTACTTC
TRBV24-1,.,TRBJ2-7,.,CATSSYGNEQYF,TGTGCCACCAGTTCATACGGCAATGAGCAGTACTTC
TRBV6-2/TRBV6-3,.,TRBJ2-3,few,CASSSPRGSYTDTQYF,TGTGCCAGCAGTTCCCCTCGGGGCAGTTACACAGATACGCAGTATTTT
TRBV20-1,.,TRBJ2-1,few,CSARVHEQFF,TGCAGTGCTAGAGTACATGAGCAGTTCTTC
TRBV12-3/TRBV12-4,.,TRBJ2-7,few,CASSLQGPEQYF,TGTGCCAGCAGCCTACAGGGACCCGAGCAGTACTTC
TRBV2,TRBD2,TRBJ2-3,.,CASSWGLAPSTDTQYF,TGTGCCAGCAGTTGGGGACTAGCGCCCTCCACAGATACGCAGTATTTT
TRBV10-3,.,TRBJ2-7,many,CAISESGFSYEQYF,TGTGCCATCAGTGAGTCGGGATTCTCCTACGAGCAGTACTTC
TRBV6-6,.,TRBJ2-1,.,CASTGGQNNEQFF,TGTGCCAGCACGGGGGGACAGAACAATGAGCAGTTCTTC
TRBV13,TRBD1,TRBJ2-7,.,CASSGSPGTGGFYEQYF,TGTGCCAGCAGTGGATCACCCGGGACAGGGGGCTTCTACGAGCAGTACTTC
TRBV2,.,TRBJ2-7,few,CASRAPTGLFYEQYF,TGTGCCAGCAGGGCTCCTACGGGACTCTTCTACGAGCAGTACTTC
TRBV21-1,.,TRBJ1-3,.,CASSKANSGNTIYF,TGTGCCAGCAGCAAAGCCAACTCTGGAAACACCATATATTTT
TRBV2,.,TRBJ2-1,.,CASHPRVDRSSYNEQFF,TGTGCCAGCCACCCCCGGGTGGACCGTAGCTCCTACAATGAGCAGTTCTTC
TRBV7-2,.,TRBJ2-7,few,CASSITSQGYEQYF,TGTGCCAGCAGCATTACCTCTCAGGGCTACGAGCAGTACTTC
TRBV19,TRBD1,TRBJ2-3,few,CASGQGHTDTQYF,TGTGCCAGCGGACAGGGACACACAGATACGCAGTATTTT
TRBV27,TRBD1,TRBJ2-7,few,CASSFGRGPSSYEQYF,TGTGCCAGCAGTTTCGGCAGGGGGCCGAGCTCCTACGAGCAGTACTTC
TRBV29-1,.,TRBJ2-5,many,CSVEFGGQSKTQYF,TGCAGCGTTGAATTCGGGGGACAGAGCAAGACCCAGTACTTC
TRBV24-1,.,TRBJ2-5,.,CATTSSTGTQYF,TGTGCCACCACATCATCCACGGGGACCCAGTACTTC
TRBV29-1,.,TRBJ2-1,.,CSVESSGKVSGEQFF,TGCAGCGTTGAATCCTCCGGGAAGGTTAGTGGTGAGCAGTTCTTC
TRBV29-1,.,TRBJ2-5,many,CSATTTGGETQYF,TGCAGCGCTACTACGACAGGTGGAGAGACCCAGTACTTC
TRBV4-2,.,TRBJ2-3,many,CASSQAKRLPDTQYF,TGTGCCAGCAGCCAAGCCAAGCGGCTGCCAGATACGCAGTATTTT
TRBV5-6,.,TRBJ2-7,.,CASGALGQNIYEQYF,TGTGCCAGCGGAGCCCTGGGGCAGAACATCTACGAGCAGTACTTC
TRBV5-1,.,TRBJ1-2,.,CASSLGDLTVYGYTF,TGCGCCAGCAGCTTGGGTGACCTGACGGTCTATGGCTACACCTTC
TRBV7-2,TRBD2,TRBJ2-3,few,CASSFPRPLAGGTGTDTQYF,TGTGCCAGCAGCTTTCCACGACCTTTAGCGGGGGGGACTGGCACAGATACGCAGTATTTT
TRBV29-1,.,TRBJ1-2,.,CSVEDLVSPNPRMKSYGYTF,TGCAGCGTTGAAGATCTCGTATCGCCCAATCCCAGGATGAAGAGCTATGGCTACACCTTC
TRBV12-3/TRBV12-4,.,TRBJ1-5,.,CASSLGTTVQPQHF,TGTGCCAGCAGTTTGGGGACAACAGTCCAGCCCCAGCATTTT
TRBV14,TRBD2,TRBJ2-4,.,CASSELSGLAGSLQYF,TGTGCCAGCAGCGAACTTTCGGGACTAGCGGGATCCTTGCAGTACTTC
TRBV10-3,TRBD2,TRBJ2-4,few,CAISDRAGNIQYF,TGTGCCATCAGTGACCGAGCGGGGAACATTCAGTACTTC
TRBV20-1,.,TRBJ2-7,few,CSAREGRGYEQYF,TGCAGTGCTAGAGAGGGAAGGGGCTACGAGCAGTACTTC
TRBV7-2,.,TRBJ1-6,.,CASSSLIGSSGRNSPLHF,TGTGCCAGCAGCTCTCTTATCGGGAGCTCCGGGCGCAATTCACCCCTCCACTTT
TRBV20-1,TRBD2,TRBJ2-1,.,CSARGASGALFNEQFF,TGCAGTGCTAGGGGGGCTAGCGGGGCCCTCTTTAATGAGCAGTTCTTC
TRBV4-2,TRBD2,TRBJ2-3,many,CASSQMTSGGAFSTDTQYF,TGTGCCAGCAGCCAAATGACTAGCGGGGGGGCCTTTAGCACAGATACGCAGTATTTT
TRBV28,TRBD1,TRBJ2-7,.,CASRATGGYPYEQYF,TGTGCCAGCAGAGCGACAGGGGGCTACCCCTACGAGCAGTACTTC
TRBV9,.,TRBJ2-7,.,CASSVAWSSYEQYF,TGTGCCAGCAGCGTAGCTTGGAGCTCCTACGAGCAGTACTTC
TRBV5-1,TRBD1,TRBJ2-7,once,CASSPGQGRKERYF,TGCGCCAGCAGCCCTGGACAGGGTAGGAAAGAGCGGTACTTT
TRBV3-1,.,TRBJ1-5,few,CASATAVDQPQHF,TGTGCCAGCGCGACAGCGGTGGATCAGCCCCAGCATTTT
TRBV4-2,TRBD2,TRBJ2-1,many,CASSQDWGSGLANLPYNEQFF,TGTGCCAGCAGCCAAGATTGGGGTTCCGGACTAGCGAACCTTCCCTACAATGAGCAGTTCTTC
TRBV6-2/TRBV6-3,TRBD1,TRBJ2-3,.,CASSYRYRAWDRIIDTQYF,TGTGCCAGCAGTTACCGATACCGAGCTTGGGACAGGATTATAGATACGCAGTATTTT
TRBV20-1,.,TRBJ2-7,.,CSARDGGPYEQYF,TGCAGTGCTAGAGATGGCGGTCCCTACGAGCAGTACTTC
TRBV20-1,.,TRBJ1-2,.,CSARGPGLNYGYTF,TGCAGTGCTAGAGGTCCGGGCCTTAACTATGGCTACACCTTC
TRBV12-3/TRBV12-4,TRBD2,TRBJ2-1,.,CASSFDNSGRTHNEQFF,TGTGCCAGCAGTTTTGACAATAGCGGGAGGACCCACAATGAGCAGTTCTTC
TRBV5-1,.,TRBJ2-5,.,CASSANNQETQYF,TGCGCCAGCAGCGCCAACAACCAAGAGACCCAGTACTTC